This T cell receptor beta chain emerged from a study of CD8 T cells in ankylosing spondylitis (dated by TCRdb to the late 2010s). The study in broad terms: To find TCR variants linked to disease, the study profiled T cell receptor beta repertoires in ankylosing spondylitis patients and healthy donors. The full study cohort comprised about 25 ankylosing spondylitis patients and about 110 healthy donors. Samples of peripheral blood were taken, and for ankylosing spondylitis patients, synovial fluid was collected as well.

A few counts support this clonotype. The antigen it recognizes is unknown. No quality values exist for individual bases; no much larger clone is one base distant. The junction shows trimming of 3 bases on V and 0 bases on J, and the gene matches do not reach 7 bases of it. The CDR3 measures 17 amino acids from cysteine to phenylalanine. CDR3 DNA is the only sequence kept; it has 51 bases, read in frame from the first base. What the work shows at the level of the full study, not this receptor alone: Some of the motif variants had been reported before in the synovial fluid and blood of reactive arthritis patients, a finding that suggests common disease-initiation mechanisms. The disease-linked clones showed a CD8+ phenotype and occurred at relatively low frequencies in peripheral blood. The disease-linked clones were reported as significantly enriched in matched synovial fluid samples from ankylosing spondylitis patients. Blood from ankylosing spondylitis patients appeared to be characterized by a TCR beta motif composed of about eight highly homologous amino acid variants.

The instrument given in TCRdb is Illumina HiSeq 2500. Quantitative 5'-RACE with molecular barcodes was used to prepare TCR beta libraries. The authors' pipeline ran thus. A new computational method based on a probabilistic model of VDJ rearrangement was used to identify disease-linked TCR variants. Using fastp trimming at Q25 and MiXCR clonotype assembly, TCRdb reanalyzed the public sequencing data and kept in-frame beta chains. Rows are unified per CDR3 protein, each entry keeping the most common DNA and genes. V and J calls and clone size were set by TCRdb, not the authors. For this sample the table gives under 950,000 distinct CDR3 sequences, of which around 19% were detected only once. The ten top clones hold around 19% of the sample.

The sample was blood, either unsorted or a sorted T cell fraction (not recorded which). This chain joins TRBV12-3 or TRBV12-4 to TRBJ2-3; 9 junctional bases match TRBD2. The TCR was taken from a male donor with ankylosing spondylitis. The DNA sequence is TGTGCCAGCAGTTTCTGGACGGCGGGAGGGAGCACAGATACGCAGTATTTT. Its protein product is CASSFWTAGGSTDTQYF.